This T cell receptor beta chain was identified during a study of blood T cell repertoires in COVID-19. Whole-study context: Donors in the United States, Italy and Spain gave samples during acute or convalescent COVID-19.

The authors' processing: The assay estimated nucleated cells by amplifying reference gene primers. Profiling relied on immunoSEQ multiplex PCR, and the TCRdb table lists in-frame clones only, not all of them. V and J calls and clone size come straight from that table; D and trimming were deduced from the DNA. The sample holds roughly 200,000 clones, around 90% seen once. The study recruited people aged about 18 to 95 years across approximately 24 US areas. Cohort placement rested on clinical history that participants reported themselves. The CDR3 totals 12 residues. The V end lost 7 bases, the J end lost 7 bases, and 11 bases lay between the germline ends. Germline CDR1 and CDR2: SNHLY and FYNNEI.

V is TRBV2 and J is TRBJ1-5; the D gene is possibly TRBD1 (6 bases). The sequence derives from a man aged 25-45 years who had recovered from COVID-19. Input material: PBMCs or T cells enriched from blood (not recorded which). CDR3 nucleotides: TGTGCCAGCACTGCAGGGGACCAGCCCCAGCATTTT. Its protein is CASTAGDQPQHF.